This TCR beta chain was sequenced for a study of T-cell memory formation after mild COVID-19. Study results and caveats: While clones contracting from day 15 to 85 were balanced between CD4 and CD8, later expanders leaned CD4+.

Comments on this clonotype: Its specificity is not known.

One entry per CDR3 protein results from TCRdb running MiXCR on the 5' RACE reads. This repertoire shows a few hundred thousand distinct CDR3 sequences, approximately 9% found once; its top ten account for under 25%. This receptor was taken from a man younger than 35 who had mild COVID-19 (a few samples of this study predate the infection). Cell type and time point are not known. The sequenced sample was PBMCs or a T cell subset sorted from them (not recorded which).

The CDR3 region is CASRRTGHDSAFF. The CDR3 nucleotides read TGTGCCAGTAGGAGGACAGGACATGATTCAGCTTTCTTT. J is TRBJ1-1 and V is TRBV19; TRBD1 aligns across 7 bases. CDR1 is LNHDA and CDR2 is SQIVND in the germline V gene (reference sequence). The CDR3 consists of 13 residues. V was clipped by 6 bases and J by 10 bases; unmatched bases: 11.